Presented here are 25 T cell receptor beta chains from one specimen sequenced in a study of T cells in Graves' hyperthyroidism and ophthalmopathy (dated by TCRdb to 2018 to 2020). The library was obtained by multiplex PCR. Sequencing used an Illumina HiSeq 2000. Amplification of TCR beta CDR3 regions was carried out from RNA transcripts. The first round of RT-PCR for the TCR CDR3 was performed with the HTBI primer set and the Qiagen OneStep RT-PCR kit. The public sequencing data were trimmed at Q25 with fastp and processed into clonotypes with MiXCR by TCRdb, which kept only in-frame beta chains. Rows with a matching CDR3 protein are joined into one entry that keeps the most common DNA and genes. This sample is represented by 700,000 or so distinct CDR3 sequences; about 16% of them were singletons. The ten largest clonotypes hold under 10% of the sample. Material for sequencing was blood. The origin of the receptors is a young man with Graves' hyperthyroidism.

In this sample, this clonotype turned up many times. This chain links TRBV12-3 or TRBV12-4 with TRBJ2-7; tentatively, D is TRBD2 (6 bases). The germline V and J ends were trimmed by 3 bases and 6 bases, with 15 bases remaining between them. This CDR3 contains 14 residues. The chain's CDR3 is CASSFSSGGIEQYF. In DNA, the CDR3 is TGTGCCAGCAGTTTTAGTAGCGGAGGCATCGAGCAGTACTTC.

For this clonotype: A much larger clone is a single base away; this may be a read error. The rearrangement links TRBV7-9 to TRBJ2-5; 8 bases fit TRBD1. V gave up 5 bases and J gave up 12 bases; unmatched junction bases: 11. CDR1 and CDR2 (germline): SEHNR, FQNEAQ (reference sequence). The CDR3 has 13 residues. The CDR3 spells CASSRGTGHAEYF. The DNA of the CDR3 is TGTGCCAGCAGCAGAGGGACAGGCCACGCCGAGTACTTC.

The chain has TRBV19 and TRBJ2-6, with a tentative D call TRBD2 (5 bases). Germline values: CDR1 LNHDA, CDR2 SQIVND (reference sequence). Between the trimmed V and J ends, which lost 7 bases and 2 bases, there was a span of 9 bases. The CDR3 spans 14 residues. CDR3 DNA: TGTGCCAGTACCAGCGGAGCTGGGGCCAACGTCCTGACTTTC. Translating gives CASTSGAGANVLTF.

Written as DNA, the CDR3 is TGTGCCAGCCGGGGACCTGCGGATGGGAAGCAGTACTTC. The encoded protein is CASRGPADGKQYF. J is TRBJ2-7 and V is TRBV28; D may correspond to TRBD1 or TRBD2 (5 bases each). There are 13 residues in the CDR3. Between the trimmed V and J ends, which lost 8 bases and 8 bases, there was a span of 19 bases. The germline V gene encodes CDR1 MDHEN and CDR2 SYDVKM.

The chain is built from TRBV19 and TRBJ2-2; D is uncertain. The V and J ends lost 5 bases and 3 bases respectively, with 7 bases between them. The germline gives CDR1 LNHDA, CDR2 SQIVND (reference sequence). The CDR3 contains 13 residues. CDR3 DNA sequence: TGTGCCAGTAGTTCCAGAGACACCGGGGAGCTGTTTTTT. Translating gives CASSSRDTGELFF.

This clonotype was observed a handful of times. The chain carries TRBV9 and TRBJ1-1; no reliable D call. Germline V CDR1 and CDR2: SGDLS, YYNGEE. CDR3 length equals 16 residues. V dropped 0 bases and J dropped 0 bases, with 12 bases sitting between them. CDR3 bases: TGTGCCAGCAGCGTAGCTACTGGGCTCATGAACACTGAAGCTTTCTTT. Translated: CASSVATGLMNTEAFF.

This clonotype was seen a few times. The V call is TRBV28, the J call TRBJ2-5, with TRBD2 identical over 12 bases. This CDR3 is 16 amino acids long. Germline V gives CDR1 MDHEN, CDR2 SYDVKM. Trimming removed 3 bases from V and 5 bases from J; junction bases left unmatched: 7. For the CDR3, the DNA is TGTGCCAGCAGTTTGCTAGCGGGAGGGCCGGGGGAGACCCAGTACTTC. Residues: CASSLLAGGPGETQYF.

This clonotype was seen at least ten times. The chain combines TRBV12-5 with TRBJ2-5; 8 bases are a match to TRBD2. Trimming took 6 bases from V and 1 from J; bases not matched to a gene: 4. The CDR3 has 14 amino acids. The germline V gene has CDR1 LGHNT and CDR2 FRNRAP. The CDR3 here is CASGTGRAQETQYF. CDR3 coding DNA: TGTGCTAGTGGCACCGGGAGGGCCCAAGAGACCCAGTACTTC.

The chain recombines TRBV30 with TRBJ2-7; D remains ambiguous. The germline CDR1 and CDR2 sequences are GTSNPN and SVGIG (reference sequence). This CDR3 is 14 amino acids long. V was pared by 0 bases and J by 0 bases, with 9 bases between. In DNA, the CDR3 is TGTGCCTGGAGTGTACACCCTAGCTCCTACGAGCAGTACTTC. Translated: CAWSVHPSSYEQYF.

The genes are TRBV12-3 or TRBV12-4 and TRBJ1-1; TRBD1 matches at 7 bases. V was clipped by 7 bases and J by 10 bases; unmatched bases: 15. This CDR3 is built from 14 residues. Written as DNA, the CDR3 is TGTGCCAGCAAGACAGGGCCCACTTCTGGTTCAGCTTTCTTT. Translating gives CASKTGPTSGSAFF.

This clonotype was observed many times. The DNA for the CDR3 is TGTGCCAGCACCCCCCGAGGGGGACTAGCGGGAGGTTACGGGACCCAGTACTTC. It specifies CASTPRGGLAGGYGTQYF. J is TRBJ2-5 and V is TRBV2, with 15 nucleotides matching TRBD2. The germline V gene encodes CDR1 SNHLY and CDR2 FYNNEI. The V segment lost 7 bases and the J segment 7 bases; nucleotides outside the gene matches: 16. This CDR3 is built from 18 residues.

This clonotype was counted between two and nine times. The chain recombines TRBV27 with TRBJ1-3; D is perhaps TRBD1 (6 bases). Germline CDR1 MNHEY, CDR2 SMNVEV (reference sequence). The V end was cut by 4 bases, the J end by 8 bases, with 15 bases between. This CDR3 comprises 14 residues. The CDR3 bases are TGTGCCAGCAGTTCGAACGGACAGTCGCACACCATATATTTT. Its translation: CASSSNGQSHTIYF.

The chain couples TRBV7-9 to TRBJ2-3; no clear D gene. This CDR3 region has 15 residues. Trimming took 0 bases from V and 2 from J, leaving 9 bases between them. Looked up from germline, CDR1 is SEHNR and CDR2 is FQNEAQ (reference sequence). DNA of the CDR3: TGTGCCAGCAGCTTAGCCGCGGACCCCACAGATACGCAGTATTTT. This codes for CASSLAADPTDTQYF.

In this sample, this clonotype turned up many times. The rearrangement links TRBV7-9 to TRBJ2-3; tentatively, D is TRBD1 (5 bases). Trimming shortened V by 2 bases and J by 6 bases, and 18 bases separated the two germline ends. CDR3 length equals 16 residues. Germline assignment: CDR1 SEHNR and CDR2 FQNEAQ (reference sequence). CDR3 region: CASSLMGQGYPDTQYF. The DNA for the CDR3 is TGTGCCAGCAGCTTAATGGGGCAGGGTTATCCGGATACGCAGTATTTT.

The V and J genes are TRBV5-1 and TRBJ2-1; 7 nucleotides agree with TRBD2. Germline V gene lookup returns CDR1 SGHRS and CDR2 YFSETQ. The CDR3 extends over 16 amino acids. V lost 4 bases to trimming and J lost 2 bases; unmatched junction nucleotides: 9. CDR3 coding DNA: TGCGCCAGCAGCAAAGTTGGGGGAGGGACCTACAATGAGCAGTTCTTC. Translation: CASSKVGGGTYNEQFF.

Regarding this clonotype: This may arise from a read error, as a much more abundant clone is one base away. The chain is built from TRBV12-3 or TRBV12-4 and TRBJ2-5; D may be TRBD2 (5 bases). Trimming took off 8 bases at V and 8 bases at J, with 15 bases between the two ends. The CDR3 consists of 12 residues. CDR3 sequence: CASLEEVDTQYF. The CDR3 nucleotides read TGTGCCAGCCTAGAGGAGGTAGATACCCAGTACTTC.

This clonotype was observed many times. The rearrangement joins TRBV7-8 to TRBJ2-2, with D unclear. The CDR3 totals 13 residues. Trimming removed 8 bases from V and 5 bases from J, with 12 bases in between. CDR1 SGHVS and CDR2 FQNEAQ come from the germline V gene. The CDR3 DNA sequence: TGTGCCAGCCCCAGCGTCGGAACCGGGGAGCTGTTTTTT. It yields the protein CASPSVGTGELFF.

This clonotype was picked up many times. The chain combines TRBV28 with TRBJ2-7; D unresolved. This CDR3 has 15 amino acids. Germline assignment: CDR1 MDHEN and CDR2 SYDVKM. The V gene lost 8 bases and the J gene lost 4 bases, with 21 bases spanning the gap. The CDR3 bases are TGTGCCAGCCGGTTAGACTCGGGCCGGTGGTACGAGCAGTACTTC. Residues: CASRLDSGRWYEQYF.

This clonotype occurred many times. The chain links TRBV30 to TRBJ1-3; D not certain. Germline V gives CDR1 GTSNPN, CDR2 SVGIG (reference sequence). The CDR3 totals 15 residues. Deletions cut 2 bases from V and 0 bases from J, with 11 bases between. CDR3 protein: CAWSRRRSSGNTIYF. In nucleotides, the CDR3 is TGTGCCTGGAGTCGGAGGCGTAGCTCTGGAAACACCATATATTTT.

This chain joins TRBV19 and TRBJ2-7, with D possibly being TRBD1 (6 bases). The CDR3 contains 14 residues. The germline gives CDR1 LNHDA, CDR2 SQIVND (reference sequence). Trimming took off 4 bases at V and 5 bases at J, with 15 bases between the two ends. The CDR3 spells CASSTDGGSHEQYF. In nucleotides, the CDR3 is TGTGCCAGTAGTACGGATGGGGGCAGCCACGAGCAGTACTTC.

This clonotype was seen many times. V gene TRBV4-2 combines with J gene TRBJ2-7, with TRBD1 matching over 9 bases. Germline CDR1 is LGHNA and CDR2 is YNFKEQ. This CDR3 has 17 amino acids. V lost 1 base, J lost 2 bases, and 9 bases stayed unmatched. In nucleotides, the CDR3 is TGTGCCAGCAGCCAAGTCCGCTCCGGGACAGGGACCTACGAGCAGTACTTC. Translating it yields CASSQVRSGTGTYEQYF.

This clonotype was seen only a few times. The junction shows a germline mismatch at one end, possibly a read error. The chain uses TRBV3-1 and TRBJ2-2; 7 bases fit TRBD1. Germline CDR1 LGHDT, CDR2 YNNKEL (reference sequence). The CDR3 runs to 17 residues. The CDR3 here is CASSQDEGQENTGELFF. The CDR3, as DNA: TGTGCCAGCAGCCAAGATGAAGGACAGGAGAACACCGGGGAGTTGTTTTTT.

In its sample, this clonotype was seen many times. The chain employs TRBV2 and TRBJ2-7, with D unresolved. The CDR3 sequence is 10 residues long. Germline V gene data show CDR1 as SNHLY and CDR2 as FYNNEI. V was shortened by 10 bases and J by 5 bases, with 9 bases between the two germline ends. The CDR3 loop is CAIGPHEQYF. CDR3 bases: TGTGCCATCGGTCCCCACGAGCAGTACTTC.

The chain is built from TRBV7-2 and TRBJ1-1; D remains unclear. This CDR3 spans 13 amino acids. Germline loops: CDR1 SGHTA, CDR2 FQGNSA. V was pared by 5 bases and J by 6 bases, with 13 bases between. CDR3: CASSPRKEAEAFF. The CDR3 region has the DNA TGTGCCAGCAGCCCCCGAAAGGAGGCTGAAGCTTTCTTT. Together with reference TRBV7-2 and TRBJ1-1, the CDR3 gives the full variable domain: GAGVSQSPSNKVTEKGKDVELRCDPISGHTALYWYRQSLGQGLEFLIYFQGNSAPDKSGLPSDRFSAERTGGSVSTLTIQRTQQEDSAVYLCASSPRKEAEAFFGQGTRLTVV.

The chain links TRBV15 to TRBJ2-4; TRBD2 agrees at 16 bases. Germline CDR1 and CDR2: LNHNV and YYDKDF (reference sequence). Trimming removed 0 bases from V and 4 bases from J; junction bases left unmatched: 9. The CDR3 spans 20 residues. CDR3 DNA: TGTGCCACCAGCAGAGACCTACAGGGGACTAGCGGGAGGGCAAAAAACATTCAGTACTTC. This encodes CATSRDLQGTSGRAKNIQYF.